What follows are 20 T cell receptor beta chains derived from one specimen sequenced in a study of T cells in Graves' hyperthyroidism and ophthalmopathy. The investigators amplified TCR beta CDR3 regions from RNA transcripts. RT-PCR in the first round (using the HTBI primer set) targeted the TCR CDR3. Via MiXCR, TCRdb re-called the multiplex PCR reads, giving one row per CDR3 protein. Of a few hundred thousand distinct CDR3 sequences in the sample, roughly 25% were seen once. The sequenced sample was blood. These receptors came from a middle-aged man with Graves' hyperthyroidism.

This CDR3 reads CASSFPGTGVHEQYF. The CDR3 nucleotides are TGTGCCAGCAGTTTCCCTGGGACAGGGGTCCACGAGCAGTACTTC. V usage is TRBV27 and J usage is TRBJ2-7, with 10 bases aligning to TRBD1. Germline V gene lookup returns CDR1 MNHEY and CDR2 SMNVEV (reference sequence). This CDR3 comprises 15 residues. V lost 3 bases and J lost 5; bases outside the gene matches: 7.

This clonotype occurred many times. The rearrangement links TRBV30 to TRBJ2-7; D not certain. CDR3 size: 12 residues. Trimming took off 0 bases at V and 3 bases at J, with 6 bases between the two ends. CDR1 and CDR2 from the germline V gene are GTSNPN and SVGIG (reference sequence). The CDR3 loop reads CAWSVGFYEQYF. The DNA for the CDR3 is TGTGCCTGGAGTGTCGGATTCTACGAGCAGTACTTC.

This clonotype turned up a few times. A junction end diverges from the germline sequence, so it may reflect a read error. This chain joins TRBV11-2 and TRBJ2-7; D uncertain. The germline gives CDR1 SGHAT, CDR2 FQNNGV. This CDR3 is built from 14 residues. CDR3 protein: CAGSLARESYEQYF. CDR3 in DNA: TGTGCCGGCAGCTTAGCAAGGGAATCCTACGAGCAGTACTTC.

The chain uses TRBV6-1 and TRBJ2-2; TRBD2 aligns across 7 bases. The CDR3 length is 16 residues. The germline gives CDR1 MNHNS, CDR2 SASEGT. J was trimmed by 6 bases and V by 7 bases; bases with no gene match: 14. The CDR3 coding sequence is TGTGCCAGCACTAGTAAGGGCGGGAGTGGCGCCGGGGAGCTGTTTTTT. Its protein product is CASTSKGGSGAGELFF.

The rearrangement joins TRBV20-1 to TRBJ1-5; D remains ambiguous. This CDR3 region has 11 residues. Trimming took 3 bases from V and 4 from J, leaving 4 bases between them. Germline CDR1 DFQATT, CDR2 SNEGSKA (reference sequence). The CDR3 is CSARGNQPQHF. CDR3 bases: TGCAGTGCTAGGGGTAATCAGCCCCAGCATTTT.

The rearrangement uses TRBV19 and TRBJ1-2, with unresolved D. Trimming took off 9 bases at V and 8 bases at J, with 25 bases between the two ends. The CDR3 sequence is 15 residues long. Germline V CDR1 and CDR2: LNHDA, SQIVND (reference sequence). This CDR3 is CASKLAGSAESGYTF. CDR3 coding DNA: TGTGCCAGCAAACTCGCGGGCTCGGCGGAAAGCGGCTACACCTTC.

This clonotype appeared many times. The genes are TRBV6-1 and TRBJ2-7; the D gene is possibly TRBD1 (5 bases). The CDR3 runs to 14 residues. The germline V gene encodes CDR1 MNHNS and CDR2 SASEGT. The ends were cut back, 7 bases at V and 1 base at J, with 14 bases in the middle. The CDR3 is CASKPIQGSYEQYF. DNA of the CDR3: TGTGCCAGCAAGCCCATCCAGGGATCCTACGAGCAGTACTTC.

The genes are TRBV20-1 and TRBJ2-5; no reliable D call. V was clipped by 6 bases and J by 2 bases, with 10 bases between them. The CDR3 has 12 residues. Germline values: CDR1 DFQATT, CDR2 SNEGSKA (reference sequence). As DNA, the CDR3 is TGCAGTGCCTCGTGGCTACAAGAGACCCAGTACTTC. Its protein product is CSASWLQETQYF.

The chain joins TRBV20-1 to TRBJ2-7, with 8 positions matching TRBD2. This CDR3 contains 13 residues. Germline CDR1 reads DFQATT; CDR2 reads SNEGSKA (reference sequence). J was trimmed by 5 bases and V by 6 bases; bases with no gene match: 9. The CDR3: CSAPGLGFNEQYF. The CDR3 DNA reads as TGCAGTGCGCCGGGACTAGGTTTTAACGAGCAGTACTTC.

The genes are TRBV4-1 and TRBJ2-7; 8 bases align to TRBD1. From germline, CDR1 is MGHRA and CDR2 YSYEKL. J gave up 3 bases and V 3 bases, and 7 bases lay outside the gene matches. The CDR3 contains 15 residues. CDR3 amino acids: CASSHPGQGVYEQYF. DNA of the CDR3: TGCGCCAGCAGCCACCCCGGACAGGGTGTCTACGAGCAGTACTTC.

The chain links TRBV7-2 to TRBJ1-1; D remains unclear. This CDR3 comprises 15 residues. CDR1 is SGHTA, CDR2 FQGNSA, per germline. Deletions cut 11 bases from V and 1 base from J, with 20 bases between. The chain's CDR3 is CAAALVPLENTEAFF. The CDR3 region has the DNA TGTGCCGCAGCACTAGTTCCCTTAGAGAACACTGAAGCTTTCTTT.

This clonotype has just a few counts. The germline gene is not matched at one end of the junction; a read error may be the cause. The rearrangement links TRBV11-2 to TRBJ2-2, with D perhaps TRBD2 (6 bases). This CDR3 is 15 amino acids long. The germline V gene has CDR1 SGHAT and CDR2 FQNNGV. The CDR3 DNA follows: TGTGTCAGCCTCCTGCCGGGGGTGGACACCGGGGAGCTGTTTTTT. It is translated as CVSLLPGVDTGELFF.

The chain carries TRBV11-2 and TRBJ2-3, with 12 bases aligning to TRBD2. Trimming cost V 1 base and J 6 bases; bases outside gene matches: 8. CDR1 is SGHAT and CDR2 is FQNNGV in the germline V gene. This CDR3 is 17 amino acids long. CDR3 bases: TGTGCCAGCAGCTTAGGGACTAGCGGGATACCCACCGATACGCAGTATTTT. It translates to CASSLGTSGIPTDTQYF.

This clonotype was seen a single time. The chain links TRBV12-3 or TRBV12-4 to TRBJ2-2; 7 bases are shared with TRBD1. This CDR3 spans 14 amino acids. Trimming took 7 bases from V and 5 from J; bases not matched to a gene: 7. CDR3 DNA: TGTGCCAGCAACTCACAGGGGCGTACCGGGGAGCTGTTTTTT. This sequence encodes CASNSQGRTGELFF.

In this sample, this clonotype turned up many times. As DNA, the CDR3 is TGTGCCAGCAGGGCGGGGACAGCCTCCTACGAGCAGTACTTC. Protein sequence: CASRAGTASYEQYF. The chain joins TRBV2 to TRBJ2-7, with TRBD1 as a possible D gene (7 bases). V shed 6 bases and J shed 0 bases, with 12 bases lying between them. Germline loops: CDR1 SNHLY, CDR2 FYNNEI. The CDR3 runs to 14 residues.

This clonotype was detected many times. The chain couples TRBV6-5 to TRBJ2-7; 9 bases are shared with TRBD1. Germline V lookup: CDR1 MNHEY, CDR2 SVGAGI. Trimming at V came to 0 bases and at J to 7 bases, leaving 7 bases not matched to a gene. This CDR3 is built from 15 residues. The CDR3, as DNA: TGTGCCAGCAGTTACTCGGGACAGGGCCTGGGTGAGCAGTACTTC. Protein product: CASSYSGQGLGEQYF.

This clonotype was counted at least ten times. The genes are TRBV12-3 or TRBV12-4 and TRBJ1-1, with D perhaps matching TRBD1 (5 bases). The CDR3 runs 12 residues. Trimming pared 11 bases from V and 8 bases from J, leaving 18 bases between. The CDR3 bases are TGTGCCTCAACCTCCTTAGGGACCGAAGCTTTCTTT. Its protein is CASTSLGTEAFF.

This clonotype showed up many times. The gene calls are TRBV18 and TRBJ2-2; D is uncertain. The CDR3 is 15 amino acids. V lost 2 bases and J 1 base, leaving 8 bases between the germline ends. Germline V gene sequence: CDR1 KGHSH, CDR2 LQKENI. The CDR3 sequence: CASSPGYKNTGELFF. The CDR3 DNA reads as TGTGCCAGCTCACCAGGGTACAAGAACACCGGGGAGCTGTTTTTT.

This clonotype showed up many times. The CDR3 DNA sequence: TGTGCCAGCAGTTTGTTGGGGGTCGGAGATACGCAGTATTTT. Residues: CASSLLGVGDTQYF. The V gene is TRBV27, the J gene TRBJ2-3, with D perhaps being TRBD1 or TRBD2 (5 bases each). Germline assignment: CDR1 MNHEY and CDR2 SMNVEV (reference sequence). V was trimmed by 3 bases and J by 5 bases, leaving 12 bases between them. This CDR3 spans 14 amino acids.

In its sample, this clonotype was seen many times. V usage is TRBV7-9 and J usage is TRBJ1-4; D gene ambiguous. V was cut by 5 bases and J by 7 bases, with 14 bases left in between. There are 14 residues in the CDR3. Germline values: CDR1 SEHNR, CDR2 FQNEAQ (reference sequence). The CDR3 DNA reads as TGTGCCAGCAGCACAAATACGGGCGGTGAAAAACTGTTTTTT. It translates to CASSTNTGGEKLFF. Together with reference TRBV7-9 and TRBJ1-4, the CDR3 gives the full variable domain: DTGVSQNPRHKITKRGQNVTFRCDPISEHNRLYWYRQTLGQGPEFLTYFQNEAQLEKSRLLSDRFSAERPKGSFSTLEIQRTEQGDSAMYLCASSTNTGGEKLFFGSGTQLSVL.